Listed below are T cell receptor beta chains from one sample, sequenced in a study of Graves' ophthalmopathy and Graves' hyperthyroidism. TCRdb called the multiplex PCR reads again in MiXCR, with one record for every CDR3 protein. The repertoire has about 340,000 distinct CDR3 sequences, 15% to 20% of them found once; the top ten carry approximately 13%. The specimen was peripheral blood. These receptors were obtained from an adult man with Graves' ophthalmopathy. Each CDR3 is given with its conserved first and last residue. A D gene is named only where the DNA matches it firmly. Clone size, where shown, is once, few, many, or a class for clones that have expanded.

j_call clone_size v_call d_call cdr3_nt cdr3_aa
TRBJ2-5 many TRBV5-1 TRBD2 TGCGCCAGCAGCCCGACCGGGGGGGCCCGGGAGACCCAGTACTTC CASSPTGGARETQYF
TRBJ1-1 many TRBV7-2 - TGTGCCAGCTCCACGGAGGGGCTGAACACTGAAGCTTTCTTT CASSTEGLNTEAFF
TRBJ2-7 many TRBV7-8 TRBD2 TGTGCCAGCAGGACGGGGGGGAGCTCCTACGAGCAGTACTTC CASRTGGSSYEQYF
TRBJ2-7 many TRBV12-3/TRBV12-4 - TGTGCCAGCAGTTTATCGGCAGGGGGGAACGAGCAGTACTTC CASSLSAGGNEQYF
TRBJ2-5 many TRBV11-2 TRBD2 TGTGCCAGCAGTCCTTTCGGGGGGGGGCAAGAGACCCAGTACTTC CASSPFGGGQETQYF
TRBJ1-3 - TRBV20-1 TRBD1 TGCAGTGCATCTCAACAGGGGAGGAATGGAAACACCATATATTTT CSASQQGRNGNTIYF
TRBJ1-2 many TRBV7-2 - TGTGCCAGCAGCTTCGGCAGGGAAGATGGCTACACCTTC CASSFGREDGYTF
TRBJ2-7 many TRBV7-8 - TGTGCCAGCAGCGTAGGACGGGGGGCCACCTACGAGCAGTACTTC CASSVGRGATYEQYF
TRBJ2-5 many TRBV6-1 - TGTGCCAGCAGTGAAGGGTGGTTGTACCAAGAGACCCAGTACTTC CASSEGWLYQETQYF
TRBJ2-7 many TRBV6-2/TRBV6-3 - TGTGCCAGCAGTTACTCCGGGTGGGCGGGGGCGAATCCCTACGAGCAGTACTTC CASSYSGWAGANPYEQYF
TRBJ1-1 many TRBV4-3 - TGCGCCAGCAGCCAAGATAGGGGGGTAAACACTGAAGCTTTCTTT CASSQDRGVNTEAFF
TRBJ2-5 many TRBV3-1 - TGTGCCAGCAGCCAAGGAGGCCTCGAGACCCAGTACTTC CASSQGGLETQYF
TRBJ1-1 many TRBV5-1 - TGCGCCAGTAGGGGGGGGAACACTGAAGCTTTCTTT CASRGGNTEAFF
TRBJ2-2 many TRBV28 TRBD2 TGTGCCAGCAGCCGAAAGCCCGGGACTAGCGGGACTGACACCGGGGAGCTGTTTTTT CASSRKPGTSGTDTGELFF